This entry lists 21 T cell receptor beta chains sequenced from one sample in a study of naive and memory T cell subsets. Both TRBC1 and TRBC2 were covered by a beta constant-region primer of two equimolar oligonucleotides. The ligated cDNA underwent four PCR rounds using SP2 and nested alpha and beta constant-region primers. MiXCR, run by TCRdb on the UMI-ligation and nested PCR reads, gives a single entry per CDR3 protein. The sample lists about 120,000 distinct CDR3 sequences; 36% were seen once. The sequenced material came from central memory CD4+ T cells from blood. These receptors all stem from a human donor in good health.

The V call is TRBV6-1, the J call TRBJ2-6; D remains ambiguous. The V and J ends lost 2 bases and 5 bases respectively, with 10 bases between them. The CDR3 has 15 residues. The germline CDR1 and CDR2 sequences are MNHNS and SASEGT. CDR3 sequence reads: CASSEYGSRANVLTF. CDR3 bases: TGTGCCAGCAGTGAATACGGGTCTAGGGCCAACGTCCTGACTTTC.

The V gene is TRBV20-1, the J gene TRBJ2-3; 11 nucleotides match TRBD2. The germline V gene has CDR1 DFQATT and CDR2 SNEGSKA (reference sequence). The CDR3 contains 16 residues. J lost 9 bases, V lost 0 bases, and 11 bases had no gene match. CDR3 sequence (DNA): TGCAGTGCTAGAGATATTCTAGCGGGAGGTTCCCGCACGCAGTATTTT. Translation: CSARDILAGGSRTQYF.

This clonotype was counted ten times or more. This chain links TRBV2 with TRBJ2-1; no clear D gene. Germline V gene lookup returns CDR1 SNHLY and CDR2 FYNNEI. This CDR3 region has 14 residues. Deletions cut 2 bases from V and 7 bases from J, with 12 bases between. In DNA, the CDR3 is TGTGCCAGCAGTGAAAAGTGGTCAGAGAATGAGCAGTTCTTC. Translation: CASSEKWSENEQFF.

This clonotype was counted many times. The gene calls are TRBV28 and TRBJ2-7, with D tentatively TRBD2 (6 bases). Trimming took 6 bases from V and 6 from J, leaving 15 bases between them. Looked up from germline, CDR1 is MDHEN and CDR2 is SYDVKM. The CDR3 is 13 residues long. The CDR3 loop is CASSLTSPPEQYF. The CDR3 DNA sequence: TGTGCCAGCAGCCTTACTAGCCCTCCCGAGCAGTACTTC.

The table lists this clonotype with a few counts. CDR3 loop: CSASNGETQYF. The DNA of the CDR3 is TGCAGTGCTAGTAACGGGGAGACCCAGTACTTC. The genes are TRBV20-1 and TRBJ2-5; D not resolved. The germline CDR1 and CDR2 sequences are DFQATT and SNEGSKA (reference sequence). There are 11 residues in the CDR3. V lost 3 bases to trimming and J lost 5 bases, with 7 bases between them.

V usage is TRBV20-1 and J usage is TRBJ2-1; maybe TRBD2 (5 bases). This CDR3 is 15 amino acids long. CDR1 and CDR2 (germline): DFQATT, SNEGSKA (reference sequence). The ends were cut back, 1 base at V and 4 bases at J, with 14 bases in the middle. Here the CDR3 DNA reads TGCAGTGCTAGAGGGGTTGAGGGTATTTACAATGAGCAGTTCTTC. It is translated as CSARGVEGIYNEQFF.

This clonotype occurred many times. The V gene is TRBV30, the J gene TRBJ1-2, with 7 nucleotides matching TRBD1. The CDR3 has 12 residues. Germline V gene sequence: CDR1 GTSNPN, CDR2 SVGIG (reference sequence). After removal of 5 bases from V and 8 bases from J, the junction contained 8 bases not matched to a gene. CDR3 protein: CAWDREFNGYTF. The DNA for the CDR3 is TGTGCCTGGGACAGGGAGTTTAACGGCTACACCTTC.

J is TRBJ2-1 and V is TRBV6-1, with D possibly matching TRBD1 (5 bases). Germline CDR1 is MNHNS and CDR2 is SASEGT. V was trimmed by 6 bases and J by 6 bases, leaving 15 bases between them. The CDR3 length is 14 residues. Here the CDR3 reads CASSAVRVGNEQFF. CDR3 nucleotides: TGTGCCAGCAGCGCTGTCAGGGTCGGCAATGAGCAGTTCTTC.

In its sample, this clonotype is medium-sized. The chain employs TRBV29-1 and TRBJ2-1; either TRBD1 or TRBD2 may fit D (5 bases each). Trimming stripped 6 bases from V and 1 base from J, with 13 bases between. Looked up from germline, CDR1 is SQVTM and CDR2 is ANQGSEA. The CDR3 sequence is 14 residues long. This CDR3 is CSVGARRSYNEQFF. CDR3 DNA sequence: TGCAGCGTAGGGGCTAGGAGGTCCTACAATGAGCAGTTCTTC.

CDR3 in DNA: TGTGCCAGCAGGGTAGCGGGAGGGCCCTACGAGCAGTACTTC. It encodes CASRVAGGPYEQYF. The chain joins TRBV2 to TRBJ2-7, with 11 bases identical to TRBD2. CDR1 is SNHLY, CDR2 FYNNEI, per germline. V was pared by 6 bases and J by 2 bases, with 3 bases of the junction left unmatched. The CDR3 runs 14 residues.

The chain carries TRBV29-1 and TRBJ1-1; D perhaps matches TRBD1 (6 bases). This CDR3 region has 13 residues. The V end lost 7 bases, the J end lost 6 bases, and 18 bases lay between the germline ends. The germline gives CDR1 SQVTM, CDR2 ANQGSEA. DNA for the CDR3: TGCAGCGCCGAAGGGGGGTTTGGGGCTGAAGCTTTCTTT. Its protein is CSAEGGFGAEAFF.

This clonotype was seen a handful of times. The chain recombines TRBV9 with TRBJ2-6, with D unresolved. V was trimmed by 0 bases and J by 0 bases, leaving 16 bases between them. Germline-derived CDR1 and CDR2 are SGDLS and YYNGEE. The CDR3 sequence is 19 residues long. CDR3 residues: CASSVEPRARHSGANVLTF. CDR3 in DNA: TGTGCCAGCAGCGTAGAACCAAGGGCCAGGCACTCTGGGGCCAACGTCCTGACTTTC.

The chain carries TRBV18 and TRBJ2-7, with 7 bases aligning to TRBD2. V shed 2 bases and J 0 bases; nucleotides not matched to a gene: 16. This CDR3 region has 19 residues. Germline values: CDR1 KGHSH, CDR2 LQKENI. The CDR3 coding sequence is TGTGCCAGCTCACCAATTCCGGGAGGCAGACAACGTAGCTCCTACGAGCAGTACTTC. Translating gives CASSPIPGGRQRSSYEQYF. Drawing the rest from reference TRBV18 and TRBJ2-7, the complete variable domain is NAGVMQNPRHLVRRRGQEARLRCSPMKGHSHVYWYRQLPEEGLKFMVYLQKENIIDESGMPKERFSAEFPKEGPSILRIQQVVRGDSAAYFCASSPIPGGRQRSSYEQYFGPGTRLTVT.

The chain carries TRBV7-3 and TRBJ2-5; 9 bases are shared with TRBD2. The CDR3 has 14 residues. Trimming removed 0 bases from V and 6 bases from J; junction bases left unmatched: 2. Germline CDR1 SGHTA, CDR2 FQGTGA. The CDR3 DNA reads TGTGCCAGCAGCTTAACCGGGACTAGCAAGACCCAGTACTTC. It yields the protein CASSLTGTSKTQYF.

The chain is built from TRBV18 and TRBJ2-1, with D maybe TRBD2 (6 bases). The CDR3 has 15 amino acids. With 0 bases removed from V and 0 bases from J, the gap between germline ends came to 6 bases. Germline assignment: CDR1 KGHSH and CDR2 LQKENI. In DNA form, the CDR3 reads TGTGCCAGCTCACCACCCGGGAGCTCCTACAATGAGCAGTTCTTC. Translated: CASSPPGSSYNEQFF.

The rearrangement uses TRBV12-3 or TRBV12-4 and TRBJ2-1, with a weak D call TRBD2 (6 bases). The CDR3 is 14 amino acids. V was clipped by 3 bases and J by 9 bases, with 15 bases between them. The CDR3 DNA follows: TGTGCCAGCAGTTTCCGACGGGAGAGCAGTGAGCAGTTCTTC. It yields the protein CASSFRRESSEQFF.

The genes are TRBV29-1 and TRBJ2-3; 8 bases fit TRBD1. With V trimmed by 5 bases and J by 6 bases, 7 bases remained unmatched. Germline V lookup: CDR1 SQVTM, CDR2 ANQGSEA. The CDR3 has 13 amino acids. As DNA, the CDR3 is TGCAGCGTTACAGGGGGTTTTAGGGATACGCAGTATTTT. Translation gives CSVTGGFRDTQYF.

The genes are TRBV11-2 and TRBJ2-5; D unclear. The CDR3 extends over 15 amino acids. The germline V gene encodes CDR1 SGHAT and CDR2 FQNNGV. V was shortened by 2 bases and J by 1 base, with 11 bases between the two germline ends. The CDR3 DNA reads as TGTGCCAGCAGCTTAAGATCCTGGCCCCAAGAGACCCAGTACTTC. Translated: CASSLRSWPQETQYF.

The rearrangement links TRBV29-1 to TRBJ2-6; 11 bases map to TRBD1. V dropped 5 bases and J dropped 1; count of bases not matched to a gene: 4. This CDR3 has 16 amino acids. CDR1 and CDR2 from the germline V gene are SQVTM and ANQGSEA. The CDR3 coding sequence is TGCAGCGTTACCGGACAGGGGGCTTCTGGGGCCAACGTCCTGACTTTC. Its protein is CSVTGQGASGANVLTF.

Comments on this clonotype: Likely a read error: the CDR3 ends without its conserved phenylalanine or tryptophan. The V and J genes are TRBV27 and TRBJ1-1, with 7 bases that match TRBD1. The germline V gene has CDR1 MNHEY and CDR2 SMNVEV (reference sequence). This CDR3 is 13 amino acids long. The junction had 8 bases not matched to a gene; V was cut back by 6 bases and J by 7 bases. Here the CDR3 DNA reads TGTGCCAGCAGAACCCCGGGACAGATTGAAGCTTTCATT. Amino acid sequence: CASRTPGQIEAFI.

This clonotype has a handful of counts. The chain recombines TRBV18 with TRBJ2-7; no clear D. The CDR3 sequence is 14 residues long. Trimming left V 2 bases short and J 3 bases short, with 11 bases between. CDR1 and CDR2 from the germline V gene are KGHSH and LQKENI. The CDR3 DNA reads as TGTGCCAGCTCACCAACGGGCGGAAACTACGAGCAGTACTTC. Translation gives CASSPTGGNYEQYF.